This paragraph reports one T cell receptor beta chain. This clonotype was seen at least ten times. The clone's antigen remains unknown. Per-base quality was not reported, and no clone a single base away is much larger than it. This sample is part of a study of T cell repertoires in cytomegalovirus infection (dated by TCRdb to the late 2010s). Regarding the complete study: Donor HLA type was relevant to the analysis, because carriage of CMV infection together with the matching HLA type was indicated by public TCR beta signatures. General conclusions and limits of the study: The ex vivo response was dominated by HLA-C-restricted CMV-specific TCR beta clonotypes, which also provided the single most frequent clonotype in two of eight donors. In both this cohort and an independent cohort of 300 to 450 donors, the cumulative frequency of public TCR beta family members distinguished carriers of CMV infection plus the relevant HLA type.

This sample was sequenced with an Illumina HiSeq 1500. In-frame beta chains were kept once TCRdb had trimmed the public reads at Q25 with fastp and called clones with MiXCR. Rows are unified per CDR3 protein, each entry keeping the most common DNA and genes. Here the sample has some 110,000 distinct CDR3 sequences; around 10% occur a single time. The ten top clones hold roughly 31% of the sample. As encoded in the germline V gene, CDR1 is MDHEN while CDR2 is SYDVKM. The CDR3 goes from the cysteine to the phenylalanine over 13 residues. CDR3 DNA is the only sequence kept; it has 39 bases, read in frame from the first base. V is reduced by 3 bases and J by 3 bases, leaving a spacing of 5 bases between them.

In this chain, TRBV28 is recombined with TRBJ2-2; the D gene remains uncertain. The clonotype originates from a human donor in good health (CMV status not recorded). Some clones in this sample may be carry-over from other donors' samples. The sample was PBMCs, sequenced either directly or after in vitro stimulation (not recorded which). The sequenced DNA: TGTGCCAGCAGTTTTACGGACACCGGGGAGCTGTTTTTT. Protein translation: CASSFTDTGELFF.